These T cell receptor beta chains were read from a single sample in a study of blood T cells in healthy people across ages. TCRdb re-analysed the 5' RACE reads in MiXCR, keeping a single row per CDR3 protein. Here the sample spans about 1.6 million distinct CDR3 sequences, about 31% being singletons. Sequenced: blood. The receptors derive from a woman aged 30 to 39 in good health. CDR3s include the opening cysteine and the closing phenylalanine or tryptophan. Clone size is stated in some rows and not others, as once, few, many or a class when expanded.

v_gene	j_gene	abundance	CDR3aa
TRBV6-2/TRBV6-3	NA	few	CASRASPGIGNEQYF
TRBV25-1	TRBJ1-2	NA	CASSDREGTGQSYGYTF
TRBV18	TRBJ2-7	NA	CASSPAVPYEQYF
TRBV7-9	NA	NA	CASSFEGPIAEQYF
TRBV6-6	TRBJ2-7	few	CASSRQVNYEQYF
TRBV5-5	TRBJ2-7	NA	CASSLSVTDTYEQYF
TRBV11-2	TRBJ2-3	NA	CASSLTLSTGGADTQYF
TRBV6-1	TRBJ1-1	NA	CASWGQGRNTEAFF
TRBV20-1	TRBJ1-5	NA	CSAARGRDQPQHF
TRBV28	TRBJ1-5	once	CASTPGTYSHEGSNQPQHF
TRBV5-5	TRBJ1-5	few	CASSPWGGQPQHF
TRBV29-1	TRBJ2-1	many	CSVEVRGGYNEQFF
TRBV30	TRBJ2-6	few	CALNTAWANVLTF
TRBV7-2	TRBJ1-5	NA	CASSAAGTGVGQPQHF
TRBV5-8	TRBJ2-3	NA	CASSSWGRDTQYF
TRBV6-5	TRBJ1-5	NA	CASSYQIDQPQHF
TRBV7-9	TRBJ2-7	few	CASSPADWPKYEQYF
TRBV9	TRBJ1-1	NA	CASSIMGQGNTEAFF
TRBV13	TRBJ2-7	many	CASSLSRVGEQYF
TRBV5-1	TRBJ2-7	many	CASSLAASDYEQYF
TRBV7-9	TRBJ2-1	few	CASSLKASGNYNEQFF
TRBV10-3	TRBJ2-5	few	CAISTAYGGMETQYF
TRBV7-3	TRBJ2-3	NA	CASSTSGGFTDTQYF
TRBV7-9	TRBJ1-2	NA	CASSQGTGVRYGYTF
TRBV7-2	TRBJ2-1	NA	CASSSPGLAGGYEQFF
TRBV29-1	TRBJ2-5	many	CSVLGRVQETQYF
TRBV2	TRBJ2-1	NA	CASSESTMQFF
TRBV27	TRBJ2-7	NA	CASSLVGGSGINSYEQYF
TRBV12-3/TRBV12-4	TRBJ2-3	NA	CASSLAWDTDTQYF
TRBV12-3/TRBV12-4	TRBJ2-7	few	CASSHHVAYEQYF
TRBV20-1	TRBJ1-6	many	CSVTPGDNSPLHF
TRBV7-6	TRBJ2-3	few	CASSSDTRYSPDTQYF
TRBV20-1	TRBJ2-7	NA	CNAGETSDEQYF
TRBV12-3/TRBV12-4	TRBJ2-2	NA	CASSLNGAGDTGELFF
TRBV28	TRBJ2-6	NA	CASSQLSGRASGANVLTF
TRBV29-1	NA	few	CSVRGQGVYEQYF
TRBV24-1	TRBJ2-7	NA	CATPGAGYEQYF
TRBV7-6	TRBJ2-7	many	CASSLGTSGSSSYEQYF
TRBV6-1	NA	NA	CASSNGDSFSLEQYF
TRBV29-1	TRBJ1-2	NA	CSVGWSYGYTF
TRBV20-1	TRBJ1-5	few	CSARKEGMQPQHF
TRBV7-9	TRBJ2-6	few	CASSLYIGSGANVLTF
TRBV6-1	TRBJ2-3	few	CASSEKFRDTQYF
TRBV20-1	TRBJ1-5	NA	CSAREVTDGNQPQHF
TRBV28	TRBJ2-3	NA	CASSPPGQGIYTDTQYF
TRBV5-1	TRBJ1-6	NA	CTSSLDHQGSPLHF
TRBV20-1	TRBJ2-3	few	CSAKRTSQDTQYF
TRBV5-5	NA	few	CASSSGQGEGTQYF
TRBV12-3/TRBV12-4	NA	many	CASSSASWSEQYF
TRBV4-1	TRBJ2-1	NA	CTSSQDPGGSYNEQFF
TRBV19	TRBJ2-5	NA	CASSITLAPETQYF
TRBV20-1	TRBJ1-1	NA	CSAESFLNTEAFF
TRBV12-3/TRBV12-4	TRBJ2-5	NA	CASSLAQGGSETQYF
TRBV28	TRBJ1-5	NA	CASRGQVLQPQHF
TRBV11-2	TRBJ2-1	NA	CASSGRGAGGPGYNEQFF
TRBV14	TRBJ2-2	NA	CASSQDVRGTFTGELFF
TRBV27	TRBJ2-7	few	CASSLEGQGIFEQYF